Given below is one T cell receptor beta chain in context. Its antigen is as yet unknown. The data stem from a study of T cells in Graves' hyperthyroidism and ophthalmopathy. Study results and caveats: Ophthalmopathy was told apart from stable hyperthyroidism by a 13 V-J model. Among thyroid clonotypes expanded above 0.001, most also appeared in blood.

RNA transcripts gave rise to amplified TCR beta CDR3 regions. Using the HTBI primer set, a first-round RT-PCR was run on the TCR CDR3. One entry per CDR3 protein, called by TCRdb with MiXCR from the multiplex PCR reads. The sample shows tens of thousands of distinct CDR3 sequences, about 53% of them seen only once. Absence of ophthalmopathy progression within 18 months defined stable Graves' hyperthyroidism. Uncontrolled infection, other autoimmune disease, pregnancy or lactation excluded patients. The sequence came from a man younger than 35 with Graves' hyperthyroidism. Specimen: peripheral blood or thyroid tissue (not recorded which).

CDR3 loop: CASRAGTGKPTNEKLFF. CDR3 in DNA: TGTGCCAGCAGGGCCGGGACAGGGAAACCAACTAATGAAAAACTGTTTTTT. This chain links TRBV2 with TRBJ1-4, with TRBD1 identical over 9 bases. The CDR3 has 17 amino acids. With V trimmed by 6 bases and J by 0 bases, 8 bases remained unmatched. CDR1 and CDR2 (germline): SNHLY, FYNNEI.